This TCR beta chain was found in a study of blood T cell repertoires in COVID-19. Here immunoSEQ multiplex PCR was the method, and the copy in TCRdb shows in-frame clones only, minus some. The table records around 140,000 clones, approximately 90% of them present only once. The sample was peripheral blood. The sequence derives from a man aged 45-65 years with active or convalescent COVID-19.

The CDR3 sequence: CASSEGRLSNQPQHF. The CDR3 DNA is TGTGCCAGCAGTGAGGGCCGGTTAAGCAATCAGCCCCAGCATTTT. V gene TRBV2 combines with J gene TRBJ1-5, with D unresolved. V was pared by 3 bases and J by 1 base, with 10 bases between. CDR3 length: 15 residues. Germline-derived CDR1 and CDR2 are SNHLY and FYNNEI.